Detailed here is one TCR beta chain. The target antigen is unknown. This sample stems from a study of T cells expressing NK-cell markers. TCRdb re-called the 5' RACE reads and shows each CDR3 protein once, DNA omitted. The sample yields 400,000 to 550,000 distinct CDR3 sequences, of which the top ten take up roughly 7.2%. Whole-study results and caveats: Unclear, still, was the HCMV specificity of the expanded NKG2C+ T cell clones. Leadership of the CD3+CD56-NKG2C+ fraction also belonged to these clonotypes in several donors. Among CD8+ T cells from about six donors, dominant NKG2C+ clonotypes accounted for roughly 1.0-7.0%.

This CDR3 has 18 residues. The sample taken for sequencing was blood T cells: a sorted CD56 or NKG2C T cell subset, CD4+ or CD8+ T cells, or bulk PBMC T cells (not recorded which). This clonotype originated in a woman aged 18 to 75 in good health. This chain connects TRBV23-1 to TRBJ2-3; checking the TCRdb D call of TRBD2 is not possible without DNA. TRBV23-1 is sorted into the ORF group, with uncertain function. The CDR3 loop is CASSPPGGSGWITDTQYF.